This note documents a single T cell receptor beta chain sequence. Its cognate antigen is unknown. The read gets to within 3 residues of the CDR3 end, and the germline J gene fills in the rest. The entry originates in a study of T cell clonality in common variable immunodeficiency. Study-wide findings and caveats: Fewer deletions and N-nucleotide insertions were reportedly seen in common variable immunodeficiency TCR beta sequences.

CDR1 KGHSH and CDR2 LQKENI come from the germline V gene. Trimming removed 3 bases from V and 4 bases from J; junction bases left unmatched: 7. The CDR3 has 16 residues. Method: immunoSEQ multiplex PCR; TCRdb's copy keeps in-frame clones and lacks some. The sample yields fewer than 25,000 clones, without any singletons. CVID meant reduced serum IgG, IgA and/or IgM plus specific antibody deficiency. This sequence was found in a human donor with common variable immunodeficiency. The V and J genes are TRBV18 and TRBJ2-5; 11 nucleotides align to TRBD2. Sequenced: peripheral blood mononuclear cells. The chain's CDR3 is CASSPTLAGVIETQYF. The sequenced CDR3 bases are TGTGCCAGCTCACCCACACTAGCGGGAGTCATAGAGACC.